This T cell receptor (beta chain) was documented in a study of PD-L1 blockade in urothelial cancer. Study as a whole: Prior exposure to chemotherapy in patients amounted to 0 to 3 regimens received.

Generated by immunoSEQ multiplex PCR, the TCRdb table keeps only in-frame clones and is missing some. Here the sample spans about 95,000 clones, roughly 90% being singletons. This sample's time point: pretreatment peripheral blood. This clonotype was obtained from a man in his 60s with urothelial cancer. The sample in question was PBMCs, obtained around atezolizumab (anti-PD-L1) treatment.

This CDR3 is CASSDTLTGAGDTQYF. The DNA for the CDR3 is TGCGCCAGCAGCGACACCTTAACAGGGGCTGGAGATACGCAGTATTTT. V is TRBV5-1 and J is TRBJ2-3; TRBD1 matches 7 bases. The V gene's germline CDR1 is SGHRS and CDR2 YFSETQ. CDR3 length: 16 amino acids. V lost 4 bases, J lost 5 bases, and 13 bases stayed unmatched.